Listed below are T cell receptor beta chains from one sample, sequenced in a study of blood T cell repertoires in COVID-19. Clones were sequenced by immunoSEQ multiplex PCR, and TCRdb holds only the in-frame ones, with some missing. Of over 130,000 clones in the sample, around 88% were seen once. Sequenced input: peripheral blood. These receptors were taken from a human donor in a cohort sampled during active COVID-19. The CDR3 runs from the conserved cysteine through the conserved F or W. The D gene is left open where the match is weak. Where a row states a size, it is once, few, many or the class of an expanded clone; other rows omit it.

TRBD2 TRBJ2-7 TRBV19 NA TGTGCCAGTAGTATGGGAGCGGGGTCCTCCTACGAGCAGTACTTC CASSMGAGSSYEQYF
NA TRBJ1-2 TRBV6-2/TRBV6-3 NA TGTGCCAGCAGTTATAGCGGTAACTATGGCTACACCTTC CASSYSGNYGYTF
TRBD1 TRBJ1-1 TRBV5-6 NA TGTGCCAGCAGCTCCTTGACAGGGTGGAACACTGAAGCTTTCTTT CASSSLTGWNTEAFF
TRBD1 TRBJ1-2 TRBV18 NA TGTGCCAGCTCACCATATACCGGGACAGGGTATGGCTACACCTTC CASSPYTGTGYGYTF
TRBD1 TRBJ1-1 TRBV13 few TGTGCCAGCAGCCGGACAGGGGGCCTTATGAACACTGAAGCTTTCTTT CASSRTGGLMNTEAFF
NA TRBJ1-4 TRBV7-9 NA TGTGCCAGCAGCTTTAGCGGGGGCCGGGATGAAAAACTGTTTTTT CASSFSGGRDEKLFF
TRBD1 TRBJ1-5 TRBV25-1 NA TGTGCCAGCAGAGACAGGGGCTCCGATCAGCCCCAGCATTTT CASRDRGSDQPQHF
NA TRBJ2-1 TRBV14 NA TGTGCCAGCAGCCAAGTTTCCCTAGTCGGGCAGTTCTTC CASSQVSLVGQFF
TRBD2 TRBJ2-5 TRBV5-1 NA TGCGCCAGCAGCTTGGGACTAGCGGGGAGCCAAGAGACCCAGTACTTC CASSLGLAGSQETQYF
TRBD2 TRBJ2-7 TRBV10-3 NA TGTGCCATCAGTGAGGGGACTAGCCTAGACAAGCAGTACTTC CAISEGTSLDKQYF
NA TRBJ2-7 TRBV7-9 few TGTGCCAGCAGCAGACATCCCTACGAGCAGTACTTC CASSRHPYEQYF
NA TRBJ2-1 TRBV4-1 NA TGCGCCAGCAGCCAAGGGGACTTTTACAATGAGCAGTTCTTC CASSQGDFYNEQFF
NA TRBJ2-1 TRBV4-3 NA TGCGCCAGCAGCCAAGATCTAGTCTCCTCCTACAATGAGCAGTTCTTC CASSQDLVSSYNEQFF
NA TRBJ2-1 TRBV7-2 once TGTGCCAGCAGCTTTGCCGCGGGGGAGCAGTTCTTC CASSFAAGEQFF
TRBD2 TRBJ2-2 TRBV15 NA TGTGCCACCAGCAGAGATACTACGCGGGGGACCGGGGAGCTGTTTTTT CATSRDTTRGTGELFF
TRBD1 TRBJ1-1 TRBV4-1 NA TGCGCCAGCAGCCTTTCGACAGGGGGGACTGAAGCTTTCTTT CASSLSTGGTEAFF
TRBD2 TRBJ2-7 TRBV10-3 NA TGTGCCAACAGCGGGGGGGATTACGAGCAGTACTTC CANSGGDYEQYF
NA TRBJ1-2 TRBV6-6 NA TGTGCCAGCAGTTACTCGCAGCGTATAACCCTCTATGGCTACACCTTC CASSYSQRITLYGYTF
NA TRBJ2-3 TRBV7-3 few TGTGCCAGCAGCTTAGGAGCTGCCACAGATACGCAGTATTTT CASSLGAATDTQYF
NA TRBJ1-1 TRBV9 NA TGTGCCAGCAGCGACCAACAGGGTTTGAACACTGAAGCTTTCTTT CASSDQQGLNTEAFF
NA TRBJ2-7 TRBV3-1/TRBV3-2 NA TGTGCCAGCAGCCTCTCCCTCTTCTACGAGCAGTACTTC CASSLSLFYEQYF
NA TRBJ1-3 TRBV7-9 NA TGTGCCAGCAGCTCAATAGGACAGCACTCTGGAAACACCATATATTTT CASSSIGQHSGNTIYF
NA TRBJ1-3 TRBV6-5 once TGTGCCAGCAGTTACTCCACAGGGCAAAACACCATATATTTT CASSYSTGQNTIYF